This T cell receptor (beta chain) was observed in a study of beta chain features in type 1 diabetes. Trimming cost V 0 bases and J 2 bases, with 11 bases left between them. This CDR3 spans 15 amino acids. Germline-derived CDR1 and CDR2 are SGHNT and YYREEE (reference sequence). Study observations and caveats: Type 1 diabetes patients showed a moderate but significant shortening of TCRB CDR3s in all four CD4+ subsets. In these data, an HLA type influence on TCRB rearrangement remained unresolved.

The entirety of the isolated RNA underwent reverse transcription, so expressed TCRB transcripts were sequenced. This table comes from immunoSEQ multiplex PCR, and its TCRdb copy is limited to in-frame clones, with some not included. The sample includes fewer than 400,000 clones, roughly 8% of them seen just once. A remark on this clone: Its target is not known.

The chain carries TRBV5-4 and TRBJ2-5, with D possibly TRBD1 on 5 matching bases. This sequence was found in a woman aged 18-29 years in good health. Material: central memory CD4+ T cells from blood. CDR3 sequence (DNA): TGTGCCAGCAGCTTGGCGCAGGGTAGACAAGAGACCCAGTACTTC. Translated: CASSLAQGRQETQYF.